The TCR beta chain under discussion was sequenced for a study of T cell responses to AZD1222 COVID-19 vaccine (dated by TCRdb to the early 2020s). For the study in its entirety: AZD1222 recipients given second doses at about 4 weeks or at about 12 weeks were pooled, since spike-specific TCR depth and breadth were not found to differ between the two schedules. A total of approximately 240 trial participants underwent TCR sequencing, of whom approximately 210 received two doses of AZD1222 and about 26 received two doses of the MenACWY control vaccine. Trial participants were enrolled into age subgroups of 18-55, 56-69 and 70-plus years, which contained about 150, 27 and 61 TCR-sequenced participants, respectively. Study-level results and caveats: Participants were mostly white British, with more females than males. The authors suggested clonal diversity may have been underestimated. The vaccine-associated CD4 TCRs covered the entire spike protein, and the dominant responses fell in regions 160-218 and 743-854. The 56-69-year group was small, and its depth increase did not reach significance, likely because of low power. Reportedly, close to half of the unique spike-specific TCRs recognized epitopes lying outside the regions that are mutated in the B.1.351 and B.1.1.7 variants. No day 14 peak-response samples were available, so repertoires were characterized only after the peak T cell response. Conclusions about previously exposed vaccinees are limited, since just 5 to 7 AZD1222 recipients were seropositive for SARS-CoV-2 at baseline. After two AZD1222 doses, spike-specific TCR breadth and depth were significantly higher than at day 0 and than in MenACWY recipients.

Interpreted using the paper, the time point label stands for: baseline before first vaccination. Vaccinee samples were obtained from the UK trials COV001 and COV002, which included a single-blind randomized controlled phase 2/3 trial of AZD1222 (ChAdOx1 nCoV-19) in healthy adults. For TCRbeta chain sequencing, PBMC samples were collected from trial participants at day 0 and at day 28 after the second dose. Remarks on this clone: The clone's antigen remains unknown. The sample holds no much larger clone one base away, and base qualities are not on file.

The CDR3 regions of human TCRbeta chains were subjected to immunosequencing. The source study handled its data this way. TCRs in the repertoires were matched against a reference library of SARS-CoV-2-specific TCRs that had been generated with the MIRA antigen-specificity platform. Breadth meant the fraction of unique TCRs that were SARS-CoV-2-associated, whereas depth meant the fraction of total T cells that were SARS-CoV-2-associated. Using the MIRA data, every spike-specific TCR was mapped to the spike region that the TCR reacted to and assigned to either a CD4 or a CD8 class. Log10-transformed breadth and depth values were compared by one-way ANOVA with Sidak's multiple comparisons tests. Here the immuneACCESS table is served through TCRdb, limited to in-frame sequences with V and J called. Missing clones are a known gap in these copies; in checked studies unresolved V genes cover under half, and the rest lacks a known reason. V and J calls plus clone size are reproduced from that table; the DNA served to infer D and trimming. A total of about 96,000 clones appear in this sample, roughly nine tenths of them only once. About 1.5% of the sample is taken by the ten largest.

The CDR3 numbers 14 residues from cysteine through phenylalanine. The read is trimmed to its CDR3 DNA, 42 bases read in frame from base 1. At the junction V is shortened by 4 bases and J by 5 bases, with 12 bases in between. From a lookup of the germline V gene (reference sequence), CDR1 and CDR2 are MNHNY and SVGAGI. The rearrangement joined TRBV6-6 to TRBJ2-1, and the D gene may be TRBD1, 5 bases matching. Sequenced here: peripheral blood, sampled on day 0 of AZD1222 vaccination. The clonotype originates from an adult in good health. The DNA is as follows: TGTGCCAGCAGTTTTAGACAGTCACACAATGAGCAGTTCTTC. Its translation reads: CASSFRQSHNEQFF.